Listed here is a single T cell receptor (beta chain). A much larger clone sits a single nucleotide away, making a read error possible. The CDR3 is 15 residues long. Germline-derived CDR1 and CDR2 are SGHRS and YFSETQ. A second PCR, run for 7 to 11 cycles, used a sample-barcoded 5' primer plus a J-beta primer mix. Every molecule of cDNA carried a tag from a template-switch adaptor with 12 random nucleotides. In TCRdb, the 5' RACE reads were re-called with MiXCR into one record per CDR3 protein. The table lists 600,000 to 900,000 distinct CDR3 sequences, around 25% of them singletons. These data belong to a study of blood T cells in healthy people across ages. These same data were also listed under a study on T cells of mothers and their children.

Specimen: blood. This sequence joins TRBV5-1 and TRBJ2-5, with D maybe TRBD2 (6 bases). This TCR was sampled from a boy younger than 18 in good health. CDR3 loop: CASSLWAPEGETQHF. The CDR3 nucleotides are TGCGCCAGCAGCTTGTGGGCGCCGGAGGGAGAGACCCAGCACTTC.